The rows below give T cell receptor beta chains drawn from one sample of a study of shared clonotypes between healthy human individuals. Here immunoSEQ multiplex PCR was the method, and the copy in TCRdb shows in-frame clones only, minus some. The sample records 550,000 to 850,000 clones, 72% being singletons. Sequenced material: memory CD4+ T cells sorted from blood. The receptor set was obtained from a young woman in good health. Each CDR3 is given without its conserved first and last residue. A D gene is named only where the DNA matches it firmly. Clone size is given for some rows only: seen once, a few or many times, or a class if the clone is expanded.

j_call: TRBJ1-2
v_call: TRBV6-4
d_call: TRBD1
clone_size: .
cdr3_aa: ASSPDRVAGGYGYT

j_call: TRBJ1-3
v_call: TRBV5-4
d_call: .
clone_size: .
cdr3_aa: ASSLSDHGNTIY

j_call: TRBJ2-2
v_call: TRBV5-4
d_call: TRBD2
clone_size: .
cdr3_aa: ASSYSLLAGDTGELF

j_call: TRBJ1-5
v_call: TRBV27
d_call: .
clone_size: .
cdr3_aa: ASSLLGDQPQH

j_call: TRBJ1-2
v_call: TRBV6-5
d_call: TRBD1
clone_size: .
cdr3_aa: ASRAPGQGKGYT

j_call: TRBJ2-1
v_call: TRBV5-1
d_call: .
clone_size: .
cdr3_aa: ASSLADFYNEQF

j_call: TRBJ2-3
v_call: TRBV7-8
d_call: .
clone_size: .
cdr3_aa: AAGGASGDTQY

j_call: TRBJ1-5
v_call: TRBV28
d_call: .
clone_size: .
cdr3_aa: ASSLVSNQPQH

j_call: TRBJ2-3
v_call: TRBV7-9
d_call: TRBD2
clone_size: few
cdr3_aa: ASSRTSGTDTQY

j_call: TRBJ1-5
v_call: TRBV7-9
d_call: TRBD1
clone_size: few
cdr3_aa: ASSSTGGSQPQH

j_call: TRBJ2-3
v_call: TRBV4-2
d_call: .
clone_size: .
cdr3_aa: ASSQGGGTDTQY

j_call: TRBJ2-1
v_call: TRBV5-1
d_call: .
clone_size: .
cdr3_aa: ASSVDNEQF

j_call: TRBJ2-7
v_call: TRBV28
d_call: .
clone_size: .
cdr3_aa: ASTPGRAYEQY

j_call: TRBJ2-1
v_call: TRBV10-2
d_call: TRBD2
clone_size: .
cdr3_aa: ASSTSGYGSEQF

j_call: TRBJ2-3
v_call: TRBV7-2
d_call: TRBD2
clone_size: .
cdr3_aa: ASSLWTSGREDTQY

j_call: TRBJ2-5
v_call: TRBV6-5
d_call: .
clone_size: .
cdr3_aa: ASSGSRTQY

j_call: TRBJ1-1
v_call: TRBV2
d_call: .
clone_size: once
cdr3_aa: ASSLTDLNTEAF

j_call: TRBJ1-4
v_call: TRBV28
d_call: .
clone_size: .
cdr3_aa: ASRGGNEKLF

j_call: TRBJ2-7
v_call: TRBV14
d_call: .
clone_size: .
cdr3_aa: ASSHRDRFLYEQY

j_call: TRBJ1-1
v_call: TRBV5-1
d_call: TRBD1
clone_size: few
cdr3_aa: ASSWETGMNTEAF

j_call: TRBJ2-3
v_call: TRBV4-1
d_call: .
clone_size: .
cdr3_aa: ASSQDSEDTQY

j_call: TRBJ2-2
v_call: TRBV11-3
d_call: TRBD2
clone_size: .
cdr3_aa: ASSLGAGGNTGELF

j_call: TRBJ1-4
v_call: TRBV5-5
d_call: TRBD1
clone_size: .
cdr3_aa: ASSWGQGPANEKLF

j_call: TRBJ2-1
v_call: TRBV13
d_call: TRBD1
clone_size: .
cdr3_aa: ASSLSDRENPEQF

j_call: TRBJ2-3
v_call: TRBV18
d_call: .
clone_size: .
cdr3_aa: ASSTTDTQY

j_call: TRBJ2-3
v_call: TRBV28
d_call: .
clone_size: .
cdr3_aa: ASSLSWPGSTDTQY